This T cell receptor (beta chain) emerged from a study of cytomegalovirus exposure and HLA in healthy donors. General study points: The presence/absence work took it that sequencing depth was about the same across donors. The authors listed 150 to 200 TCR beta chains as cytomegalovirus-associated.

With 60 Vbeta and 13 Jbeta primers, the PCR was carried out. Clones were read by immunoSEQ multiplex PCR, and TCRdb kept only the in-frame ones, dropping some. The sample consists of roughly 230,000 clones, more than 75% of them appearing once. As to this clone: Its specificity is unknown.

At sampling all donors were nominally healthy, likely with unrecorded immune exposures. This clonotype was sampled from a girl aged 2 to 9 in good health and CMV-seronegative. Source material: PBMCs.

The CDR3 nucleotides are TGTGCCAGCAGCAAAGGGGGGCGGGAGGGCTCCTACAATGAGCAGTTCTTC. Translation gives CASSKGGREGSYNEQFF. This chain connects TRBV21-1 to TRBJ2-1; the table's D call, TRBD2, has no DNA check behind it. TRBV21-1 counts as a pseudogene. This CDR3 is 17 amino acids long.